This T cell receptor (beta chain) is from a study of cytomegalovirus exposure and HLA in healthy donors. General observations from the study: The study reported that TCR beta sequences accurately predicted HLA-A and HLA-B alleles in most subjects. A later examination showed that TCR association rates differed by HLA locus, with DRB1 most and HLA-C fewest. Many donors shared some public TCRs, even though most TCR sequences were rare.

With 60 Vbeta and 13 Jbeta primers, the PCR was carried out. Assay used: immunoSEQ multiplex PCR; TCRdb lists only in-frame clones, some missing. The sample yields about 79,000 clones, 74% seen once. Comment on this clone: Antigen: not known.

V shed 9 bases and J shed 3 bases, with 18 bases lying between them. CDR1 and CDR2 from the germline V gene are LNHDA and SQIVND (reference sequence). The CDR3 has 16 residues. This chain joins TRBV19 and TRBJ2-6, with a weak D call TRBD2 (5 bases). The sequence derives from a man aged 40-55 years in good health and CMV-seropositive. Material: PBMCs. CDR3 residues: CASKAIEGVGANVLTF. DNA of the CDR3: TGTGCCAGCAAGGCCATTGAGGGTGTTGGGGCCAACGTCCTGACTTTC.